The 29 T cell receptor beta chains reported below all come from one sample, sequenced in a study of T cell responses to AZD1222 COVID-19 vaccine. Data came from immunoSEQ multiplex PCR; TCRdb stores just in-frame clones and leaves some out. Altogether about 130,000 clones are present, about 82% being singletons, with the ten largest covering 12%. The sample consisted of peripheral blood, taken on day 0 of AZD1222 vaccination. These receptors were taken from an adult in good health.

The rearrangement joins TRBV19 to TRBJ2-5; 12 nucleotides line up with TRBD2. CDR3 length: 16 residues. V was clipped by 5 bases and J by 4 bases; unmatched bases: 8. Per the germline V gene, CDR1 is LNHDA and CDR2 is SQIVND (reference sequence). The CDR3 sequence is CASSPRLAGEGETQYF. In DNA form, the CDR3 reads TGTGCCAGTAGTCCCAGACTAGCGGGAGAGGGAGAGACCCAGTACTTC.

The chain recombines TRBV19 with TRBJ2-3; 10 positions agree with TRBD1. V lost 5 bases to trimming and J lost 7 bases; unmatched junction nucleotides: 15. Germline CDR1 is LNHDA and CDR2 is SQIVND (reference sequence). This CDR3 region has 17 residues. The CDR3 spells CASSLKRGDRGPNTQYF. The CDR3 DNA reads as TGTGCCAGTAGTCTCAAACGGGGGGACAGGGGACCCAATACGCAGTATTTT.

The J gene is TRBJ2-7, the V gene TRBV10-3; the match to TRBD2 covers 8 bases. With V trimmed by 6 bases and J by 6 bases, 10 bases remained unmatched. This CDR3 has 14 amino acids. Per the germline V gene, CDR1 is ENHRY and CDR2 is SYGVKD. In DNA form, the CDR3 reads TGTGCCATCAGGACACAGAGTAGCGGGGTCGAGCAGTACTTC. It yields the protein CAIRTQSSGVEQYF.

This clone has at least ten counts. V is TRBV6-1 and J is TRBJ1-6; tentatively, D is TRBD1 (5 bases). The V end lost 5 bases, the J end lost 9 bases, and 14 bases lay between the germline ends. Germline V gene data show CDR1 as MNHNS and CDR2 as SASEGT. The CDR3 extends over 14 amino acids. As DNA, the CDR3 is TGTGCCAGCAGTCTCGGGGGGGTAGGTTCACCCCTCCACTTT. It yields the protein CASSLGGVGSPLHF.

V is TRBV27 and J is TRBJ1-2, with 8 positions matching TRBD1. The germline CDR1 and CDR2 sequences are MNHEY and SMNVEV (reference sequence). Trimming cost V 4 bases and J 3 bases; bases outside gene matches: 4. This CDR3 region has 14 residues. Here the CDR3 reads CASSSGQGDYGYTF. The CDR3 DNA reads TGTGCCAGCAGTTCCGGACAGGGTGACTATGGCTACACCTTC.

The chain recombines TRBV2 with TRBJ1-2; no clear D gene. Germline V lookup: CDR1 SNHLY, CDR2 FYNNEI. The V gene lost 4 bases and the J gene lost 5 bases, with 8 bases spanning the gap. The CDR3 has 12 amino acids. The DNA for the CDR3 is TGTGCCAGCAGTGGCGCGCCATATGGCTACACCTTC. Translation gives CASSGAPYGYTF.

The CDR3 sequence is CASSPVRHRGPHSNQPQHF. The CDR3 nucleotides are TGTGCCAGCAGCCCCGTCCGGCACAGGGGGCCACATAGCAATCAGCCCCAGCATTTT. This sequence joins TRBV7-9 and TRBJ1-5, with 9 nucleotides matching TRBD1. Germline values: CDR1 SEHNR, CDR2 FQNEAQ (reference sequence). V dropped 5 bases and J dropped 0; count of bases not matched to a gene: 14. The CDR3 sequence is 19 residues long.

The chain is built from TRBV16 and TRBJ1-5; 8 bases align to TRBD1. The CDR3 sequence is 15 residues long. The junction had 7 bases not matched to a gene; V was cut back by 0 bases and J by 9 bases. CDR1 and CDR2 from the germline V gene are KGHSY and FQNENV. For the CDR3, the DNA is TGTGCCAGCAGCCAATCGGGACAGGTTGCGGGGCCCCAGCATTTT. This translates into CASSQSGQVAGPQHF.

The rearrangement uses TRBV7-8 and TRBJ1-4; TRBD1 is a possible D gene (5 bases). CDR3 length: 21 amino acids. The germline CDR1 and CDR2 sequences are SGHVS and FQNEAQ. V lost 5 bases to trimming and J lost 2 bases, with 30 bases between them. The CDR3 DNA sequence: TGTGCCAGCAGCGTCCGTTTAAGGGCTCCCGGGACCAGGGATACTAATGAAAAACTGTTTTTT. Its protein is CASSVRLRAPGTRDTNEKLFF.

The chain joins TRBV25-1 to TRBJ2-7; TRBD1 matches at 8 bases. In germline, CDR1 is MGHDK, CDR2 SYGVNS. V dropped 7 bases and J dropped 6; count of bases not matched to a gene: 5. The CDR3 extends over 12 amino acids. CDR3 DNA sequence: TGTGCCAGCAACGTCGACAGGGGCGAGCAGTACTTC. This codes for CASNVDRGEQYF.

The chain carries TRBV28 and TRBJ1-5; no firm D call. The CDR3 loop spans 12 amino acids. Trimming shortened V by 2 bases and J by 7 bases, and 6 bases separated the two germline ends. The germline gives CDR1 MDHEN, CDR2 SYDVKM. The CDR3 reads CASSLIGQPQHF. The CDR3, as DNA: TGTGCCAGCAGTTTAATTGGCCAGCCCCAGCATTTT.

The V and J genes are TRBV6-2 or TRBV6-3 and TRBJ1-5; 11 positions agree with TRBD1. The CDR3 is 19 amino acids. Germline assignment: CDR1 MNHEY and CDR2 SVGEGT. V gave up 2 bases and J gave up 3 bases; unmatched junction bases: 12. The CDR3 sequence: CASSYARTGGTLFNQPQHF. The CDR3 DNA reads TGTGCCAGCAGTTACGCCAGGACAGGGGGCACTTTGTTCAATCAGCCCCAGCATTTT.

CDR3 bases: TGTGCCAGCAGCTTAACGCGGGACTCCTACGAGCAGTACTTC. Its protein is CASSLTRDSYEQYF. The chain couples TRBV7-3 to TRBJ2-7; D possibly corresponds to TRBD2 (6 bases). Germline V gives CDR1 SGHTA, CDR2 FQGTGA. The germline V and J ends were trimmed by 0 bases and 0 bases, with 6 bases remaining between them. CDR3 length: 14 residues.

This clone came up once. V gene TRBV29-1 combines with J gene TRBJ2-7, with 12 bases identical to TRBD1. Trimming cost V 4 bases and J 5 bases; bases outside gene matches: 3. This CDR3 contains 13 residues. Looked up from germline, CDR1 is SQVTM and CDR2 is ANQGSEA. DNA for the CDR3: TGCAGCGTTGGGGACAGGGGGCTAGACGAGCAGTACTTC. Translated, it gives CSVGDRGLDEQYF.

The chain joins TRBV6-5 to TRBJ2-1; the match to TRBD2 covers 10 bases. Trimming at V came to 6 bases and at J to 6 bases, leaving 8 bases not matched to a gene. The CDR3 loop spans 15 amino acids. In germline, CDR1 is MNHEY, CDR2 SVGAGI. CDR3 nucleotides: TGTGCCAGCAGCCTCGGACTAGCGGAAAGCAATGAGCAGTTCTTC. It translates to CASSLGLAESNEQFF.

This chain joins TRBV6-5 and TRBJ1-5; 8 nucleotides agree with TRBD1. The CDR3 length is 13 residues. V lost 5 bases, J lost 5 bases, and 2 bases stayed unmatched. Germline CDR1 MNHEY, CDR2 SVGAGI. CDR3 sequence: CASSTQGDQPQHF. The CDR3 nucleotides read TGTGCCAGCAGTACACAGGGGGATCAGCCCCAGCATTTT.

CDR3 DNA: TGTGCCAGCAGCTCCCGGGGGGGGCAGAACACCGGGGAGCTGTTTTTT. Amino acids: CASSSRGGQNTGELFF. The rearrangement uses TRBV7-3 and TRBJ2-2; 8 positions agree with TRBD2. After removal of 4 bases from V and 1 base from J, the junction contained 5 bases not matched to a gene. Germline V gene lookup returns CDR1 SGHTA and CDR2 FQGTGA. The CDR3 consists of 16 residues.

The genes are TRBV28 and TRBJ1-6; D ambiguous. The CDR3 spans 13 residues. The V gene's germline CDR1 is MDHEN and CDR2 SYDVKM. The V end was cut by 8 bases, the J end by 6 bases, with 11 bases between. The CDR3 DNA reads as TGTGCCAGCGAGGGAGCGGGTAATTCACCCCTCCACTTT. Amino acid sequence: CASEGAGNSPLHF. The full variable domain, in which reference TRBV28 and TRBJ1-6 provide the parts outside the CDR3, is DVKVTQSSRYLVKRTGEKVFLECVQDMDHENMFWYRQDPGLGLRLIYFSYDVKMKEKGDIPEGYSVSREKKERFSLILESASTNQTSMYLCASEGAGNSPLHFGNGTRLTVT.

The chain links TRBV11-2 to TRBJ1-5; D uncertain. The germline gives CDR1 SGHAT, CDR2 FQNNGV. Trimming removed 2 bases at V and 0 bases at J, with 5 bases between. The CDR3 is made up of 14 amino acids. The CDR3: CASSLSDSNQPQHF. CDR3 nucleotide sequence: TGTGCCAGCAGCTTATCTGATAGCAATCAGCCCCAGCATTTT.

This clone was counted a single time. V and J are TRBV7-8 and TRBJ2-2; D is uncertain. Germline CDR1 reads SGHVS; CDR2 reads FQNEAQ. The CDR3 consists of 18 residues. V was clipped by 4 bases and J by 0 bases, with 18 bases between them. The CDR3 DNA sequence: TGTGCCAGCAGCTCCCTCCCATACAGAGAAGCGAACACCGGGGAGCTGTTTTTT. It is translated as CASSSLPYREANTGELFF.

The genes are TRBV28 and TRBJ1-5; 7 nucleotides align to TRBD1. The CDR3 is 15 residues long. Germline V gene lookup returns CDR1 MDHEN and CDR2 SYDVKM. V gave up 9 bases and J gave up 1 base; unmatched junction bases: 9. CDR3 loop: CASATGVGSNQPQHF. CDR3 sequence (DNA): TGTGCCAGTGCAACAGGGGTGGGCAGCAATCAGCCCCAGCATTTT.

The V gene is TRBV27, the J gene TRBJ1-2; 12 bases line up with TRBD1. The germline V gene has CDR1 MNHEY and CDR2 SMNVEV (reference sequence). The CDR3 is 15 residues long. After removal of 3 bases from V and 4 bases from J, the junction contained 3 bases not matched to a gene. The CDR3 DNA sequence: TGTGCCAGCAGTTTCGGGACAGGGGGCGTCTATGGCTACACCTTC. Encoded protein: CASSFGTGGVYGYTF.

The chain uses TRBV7-2 and TRBJ1-6; D unresolved. V lost 0 bases to trimming and J lost 8 bases, with 11 bases between them. This CDR3 has 15 residues. The germline V gene encodes CDR1 SGHTA and CDR2 FQGNSA. The chain's CDR3 is CASSLASGMDSPLHF. The CDR3 DNA reads TGTGCCAGCAGCTTAGCGAGCGGCATGGATTCACCCCTCCACTTT.

This clone was counted a few times. The chain is built from TRBV18 and TRBJ1-1; D might be TRBD1 (5 bases). CDR1 and CDR2 (germline): KGHSH, LQKENI. V was clipped by 2 bases and J by 0 bases, with 13 bases between them. The CDR3 is 16 residues long. The CDR3 loop reads CASSPMRGEVNTEAFF. The CDR3 bases are TGTGCCAGCTCACCAATGAGGGGCGAAGTGAACACTGAAGCTTTCTTT.

CDR3 coding DNA: TGTGCCAGCAGCTTAACTTCCGTAGTCGGGGAGCTGTTTTTT. This translates into CASSLTSVVGELFF. The J gene is TRBJ2-2, the V gene TRBV7-3; no definite D call. The ends were cut back, 0 bases at V and 7 bases at J, with 9 bases in the middle. CDR1 SGHTA and CDR2 FQGTGA come from the germline V gene. This CDR3 region has 14 residues.

The V gene is TRBV7-2, the J gene TRBJ2-7, with D hard to call. Germline values: CDR1 SGHTA, CDR2 FQGNSA. The CDR3 runs 13 residues. V was pared by 2 bases and J by 0 bases, with 5 bases between. The CDR3 reads CASSLRRSYEQYF. The DNA of the CDR3 is TGTGCCAGCAGCTTAAGGCGCTCCTACGAGCAGTACTTC.

This clone was seen more than once but under ten times. The chain combines TRBV4-3 with TRBJ1-4, with D unclear. Germline CDR1 LGHNA, CDR2 YSLEER. The CDR3 length is 17 residues. V dropped 0 bases and J dropped 4 bases, with 15 bases sitting between them. This chain's CDR3 is CASSQDGSNSYNEKLFF. CDR3 nucleotides: TGCGCCAGCAGCCAAGATGGCTCGAACAGCTATAATGAAAAACTGTTTTTT.

CDR3: CASSFSGLTEAFF. The CDR3 DNA reads as TGTGCCAGCAGCTTCTCAGGGCTCACTGAAGCTTTCTTT. The chain joins TRBV7-2 to TRBJ1-1; D perhaps matches TRBD1 (5 bases). The CDR3 contains 13 residues. The germline V gene has CDR1 SGHTA and CDR2 FQGNSA. V was trimmed by 3 bases and J by 4 bases, leaving 9 bases between them.

This rearrangement joins TRBV2 to TRBJ2-2, with TRBD2 as a possible D gene (6 bases). Trimming left V 4 bases short and J 4 bases short, with 13 bases between. Germline CDR1 SNHLY, CDR2 FYNNEI. This CDR3 is 15 amino acids long. DNA for the CDR3: TGTGCCAGCAGTGCGGAGGGGTTCGTCACCGGGGAGCTGTTTTTT. It translates to CASSAEGFVTGELFF.